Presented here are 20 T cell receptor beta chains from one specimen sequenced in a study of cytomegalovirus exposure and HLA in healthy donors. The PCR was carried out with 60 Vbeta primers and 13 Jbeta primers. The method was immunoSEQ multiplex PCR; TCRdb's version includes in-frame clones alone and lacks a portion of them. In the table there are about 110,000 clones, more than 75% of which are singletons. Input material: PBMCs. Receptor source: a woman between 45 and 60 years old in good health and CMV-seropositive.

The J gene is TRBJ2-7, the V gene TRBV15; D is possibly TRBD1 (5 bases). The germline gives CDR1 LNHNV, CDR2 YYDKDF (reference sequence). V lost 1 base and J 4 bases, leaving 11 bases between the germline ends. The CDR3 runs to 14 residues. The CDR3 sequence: CATSRGLTDYEQYF. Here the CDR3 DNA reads TGTGCCACCAGCAGAGGCCTGACAGATTACGAGCAGTACTTC.

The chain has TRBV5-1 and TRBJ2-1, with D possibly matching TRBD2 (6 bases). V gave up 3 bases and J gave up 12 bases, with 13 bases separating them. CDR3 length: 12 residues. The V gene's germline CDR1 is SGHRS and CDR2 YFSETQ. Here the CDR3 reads CASSYPGTAQFF. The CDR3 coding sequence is TGCGCCAGCAGCTATCCCGGGACTGCGCAGTTCTTC. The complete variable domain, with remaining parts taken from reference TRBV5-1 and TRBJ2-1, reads KAGVTQTPRYLIKTRGQQVTLSCSPISGHRSVSWYQQTPGQGLQFLFEYFSETQRNKGNFPGRFSGRQFSNSRSEMNVSTLELGDSALYLCASSYPGTAQFFGPGTRLTVL.

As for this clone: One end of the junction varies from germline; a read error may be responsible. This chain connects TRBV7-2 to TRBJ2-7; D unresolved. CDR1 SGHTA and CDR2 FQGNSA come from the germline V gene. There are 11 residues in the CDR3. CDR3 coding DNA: TGTGCCAGCAGCTTAACCGTGGAACAGAACTTC. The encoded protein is CASSLTVEQNF.

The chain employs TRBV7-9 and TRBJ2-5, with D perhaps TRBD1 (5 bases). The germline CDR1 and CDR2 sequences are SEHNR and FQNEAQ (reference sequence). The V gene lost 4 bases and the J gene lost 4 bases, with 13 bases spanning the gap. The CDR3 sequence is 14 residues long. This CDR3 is CASSYPSRGETQYF. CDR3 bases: TGTGCCAGCAGCTACCCCTCTAGGGGAGAGACCCAGTACTTC.

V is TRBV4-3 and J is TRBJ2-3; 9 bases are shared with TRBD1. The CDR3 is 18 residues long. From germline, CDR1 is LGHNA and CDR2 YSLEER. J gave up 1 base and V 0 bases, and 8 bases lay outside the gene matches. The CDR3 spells CASSQDGGTGLGTDTQYF. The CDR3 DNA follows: TGCGCCAGCAGCCAAGATGGGGGGACAGGGCTAGGCACAGATACGCAGTATTTT.

The CDR3 here is CASSLLDEQYF. The CDR3 DNA reads TGTGCCAGCAGCCTACTTGACGAGCAGTACTTC. The chain uses TRBV7-9 and TRBJ2-7; no definite D call. V was trimmed by 5 bases and J by 5 bases, leaving 7 bases between them. The CDR3 covers 11 residues. Germline loops: CDR1 SEHNR, CDR2 FQNEAQ (reference sequence). Full variable domain (outside the CDR3, taken from reference TRBV7-9 and TRBJ2-7): DTGVSQNPRHKITKRGQNVTFRCDPISEHNRLYWYRQTLGQGPEFLTYFQNEAQLEKSRLLSDRFSAERPKGSFSTLEIQRTEQGDSAMYLCASSLLDEQYFGPGTRLTVT.

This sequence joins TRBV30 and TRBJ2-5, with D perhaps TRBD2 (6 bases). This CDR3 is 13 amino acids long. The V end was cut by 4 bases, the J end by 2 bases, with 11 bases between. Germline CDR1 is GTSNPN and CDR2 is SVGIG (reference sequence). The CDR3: CAWKMGGQETQYF. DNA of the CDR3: TGTGCCTGGAAGATGGGGGGACAAGAGACCCAGTACTTC. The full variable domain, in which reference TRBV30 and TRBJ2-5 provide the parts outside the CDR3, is SQTIHQWPATLVQPVGSPLSLECTVEGTSNPNLYWYRQAAGRGLQLLFYSVGIGQISSEVPQNLSASRPQDRQFILSSKKLLLSDSGFYLCAWKMGGQETQYFGPGTRLLVL.

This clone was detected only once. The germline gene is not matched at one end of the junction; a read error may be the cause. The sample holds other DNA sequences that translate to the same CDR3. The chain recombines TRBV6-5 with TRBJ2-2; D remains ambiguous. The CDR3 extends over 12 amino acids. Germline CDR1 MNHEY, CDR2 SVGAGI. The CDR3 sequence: CASSQNTGELFF. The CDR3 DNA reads TGTGCTAGCAGTCAGAACACCGGGGAGCTGTTTTTT.

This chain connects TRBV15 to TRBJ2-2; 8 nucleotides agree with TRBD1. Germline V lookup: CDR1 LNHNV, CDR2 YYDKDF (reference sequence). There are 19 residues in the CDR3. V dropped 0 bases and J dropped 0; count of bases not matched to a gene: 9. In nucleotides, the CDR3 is TGTGCCACCAGCAGAGATGGGGGCGACAGGGGACCGAACACCGGGGAGCTGTTTTTT. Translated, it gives CATSRDGGDRGPNTGELFF.

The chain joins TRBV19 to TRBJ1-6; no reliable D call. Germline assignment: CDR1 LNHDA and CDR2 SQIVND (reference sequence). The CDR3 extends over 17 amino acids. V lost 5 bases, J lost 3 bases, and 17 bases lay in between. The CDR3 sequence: CASSLGLAEGYNSPLHF. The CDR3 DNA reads TGTGCCAGTAGTCTTGGACTGGCTGAGGGCTATAATTCACCCCTCCACTTT.

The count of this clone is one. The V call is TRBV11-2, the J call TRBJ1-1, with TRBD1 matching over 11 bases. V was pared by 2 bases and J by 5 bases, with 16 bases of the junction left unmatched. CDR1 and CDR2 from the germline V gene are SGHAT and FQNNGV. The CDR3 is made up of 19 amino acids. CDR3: CASSLMIGAWDRGGTEAFF. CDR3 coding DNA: TGTGCCAGCAGCTTAATGATAGGGGCGTGGGACAGGGGGGGTACTGAAGCTTTCTTT.

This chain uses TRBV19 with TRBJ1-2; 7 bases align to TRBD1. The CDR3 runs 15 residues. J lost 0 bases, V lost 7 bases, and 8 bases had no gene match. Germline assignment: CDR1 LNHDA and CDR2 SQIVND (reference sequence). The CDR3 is CASTWTGGANYGYTF. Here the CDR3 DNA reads TGTGCCAGTACCTGGACAGGAGGAGCTAACTATGGCTACACCTTC.

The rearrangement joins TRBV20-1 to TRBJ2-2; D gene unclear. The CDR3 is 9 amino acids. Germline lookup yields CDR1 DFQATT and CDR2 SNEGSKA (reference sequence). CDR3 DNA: TGCAGCCAGGCCGGGGAGCTGTTTTTT. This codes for CSQAGELFF.

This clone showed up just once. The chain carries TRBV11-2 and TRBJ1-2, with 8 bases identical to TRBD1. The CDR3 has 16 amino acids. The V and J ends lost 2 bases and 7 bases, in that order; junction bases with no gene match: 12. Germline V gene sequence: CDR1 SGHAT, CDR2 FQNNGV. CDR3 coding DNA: TGTGCCAGCAGCTTAAATTGGGCTACAGGGGGTAGTGGCTACACCTTC. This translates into CASSLNWATGGSGYTF.

CDR3 protein: CASSPPRDRGGYGYTF. The CDR3 DNA sequence: TGTGCCAGCAGTCCCCCCCGGGACAGGGGCGGCTATGGCTACACCTTC. The chain couples TRBV28 to TRBJ1-2; 10 bases agree with TRBD1. Germline values: CDR1 MDHEN, CDR2 SYDVKM. V was clipped by 5 bases and J by 4 bases; unmatched bases: 10. The CDR3 has 16 residues.

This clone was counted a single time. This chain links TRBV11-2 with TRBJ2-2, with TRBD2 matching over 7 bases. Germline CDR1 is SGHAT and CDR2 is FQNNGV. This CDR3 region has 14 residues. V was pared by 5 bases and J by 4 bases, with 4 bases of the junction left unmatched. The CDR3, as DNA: TGTGCCAGCAGCCTCAAGCGGGGCACCGGGGAGCTGTTTTTT. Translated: CASSLKRGTGELFF.

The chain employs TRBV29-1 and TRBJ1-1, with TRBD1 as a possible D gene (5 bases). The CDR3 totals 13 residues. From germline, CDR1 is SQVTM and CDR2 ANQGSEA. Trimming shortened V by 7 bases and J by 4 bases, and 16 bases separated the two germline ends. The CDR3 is CSAPGLRGTEAFF. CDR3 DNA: TGCAGCGCCCCGGGACTCCGGGGCACTGAAGCTTTCTTT.

In DNA, the CDR3 is TGTGCCAGTAGTATAGTAGCGGGGACCCGTGATACGCAGTATTTT. Protein product: CASSIVAGTRDTQYF. The genes are TRBV19 and TRBJ2-3, with 8 bases identical to TRBD2. Trimming removed 1 base from V and 6 bases from J; junction bases left unmatched: 6. Germline-derived CDR1 and CDR2 are LNHDA and SQIVND (reference sequence). This CDR3 contains 15 residues. The full variable domain, in which reference TRBV19 and TRBJ2-3 provide the parts outside the CDR3, is DGGITQSPKYLFRKEGQNVTLSCEQNLNHDAMYWYRQDPGQGLRLIYYSQIVNDFQKGDIAEGYSVSREKKESFPLTVTSAQKNPTAFYLCASSIVAGTRDTQYFGPGTRLTVL.

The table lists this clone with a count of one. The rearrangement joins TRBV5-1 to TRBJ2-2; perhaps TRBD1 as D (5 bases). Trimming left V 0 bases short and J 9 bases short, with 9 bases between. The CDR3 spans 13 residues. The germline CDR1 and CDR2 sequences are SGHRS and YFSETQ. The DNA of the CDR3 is TGCGCCAGCAGCTTGGGACAGCACCGGGAGCTGTTTTTT. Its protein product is CASSLGQHRELFF.

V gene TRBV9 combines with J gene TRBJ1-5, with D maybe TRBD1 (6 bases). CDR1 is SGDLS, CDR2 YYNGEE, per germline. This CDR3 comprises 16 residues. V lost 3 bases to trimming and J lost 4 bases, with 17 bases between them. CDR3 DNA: TGTGCCAGCAGCGCCCACGAAGGGGGTGAAAATCAGCCCCAGCATTTT. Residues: CASSAHEGGENQPQHF.